A single TCR beta chain is shown here with its context. Antigen unknown. This CDR3 contains 16 residues. Each TCR cDNA molecule bore a unique molecular identifier. One entry per CDR3 protein results from TCRdb running MiXCR on the 5' RACE reads. The data hold tens of thousands of distinct CDR3 sequences, with 4% to 6% observed a single time. This record comes from a study of spatial heterogeneity in lung cancer. General study findings and limits: Ubiquitous expanded tumor TCRs were observed in blood more at resection than follow-up.

Time point here: sample taken at primary tumor resection. Researchers sequenced whole RNA taken from tumor, nontumor lung or frozen PBMC without sorting. The donors were fewer than 80 patients with non-small cell lung cancer that was early-stage and untreated. The source was PBMCs, collected at surgery. The sequence was collected from a female donor with early-stage non-small cell lung cancer. The genes are TRBV21-1 and TRBJ2-3; the table's D call TRBD2 went unverified against the DNA. TRBV21-1 is a documented pseudogene. The CDR3 is CASSKDRDYHTDTQYF. The DNA of the CDR3 is TGTGCCAGCAGCAAGGACCGGGACTACCACACAGATACGCAGTATTTT.